This entry describes one TCR beta chain. The sample carries other DNA sequences with the same CDR3. The sample originates from a study of blood T cell repertoires in COVID-19. Germline CDR1 is SNHLY and CDR2 is FYNNEI. This CDR3 comprises 15 residues. V was clipped by 3 bases and J by 4 bases, with 16 bases between them. Sequencing used immunoSEQ multiplex PCR; TCRdb keeps in-frame clones, though not all of them. The table lists under 200,000 clones, roughly 90% of them singletons, with 1.5% to 2% in the top ten. V and J are TRBV2 and TRBJ2-7; D might be TRBD2 (5 bases). The sequence was obtained from a man between 18 and 29 years old with active or convalescent COVID-19. The material sequenced was peripheral blood. As DNA, the CDR3 is TGTGCCAGCAGTGATATTCTAGCAGGATCATACGAGCAGTACTTC. It encodes CASSDILAGSYEQYF.